These 4 T cell receptor beta chains share one sample of origin, sequenced in a study of T cell responses to AZD1222 COVID-19 vaccine. The data were produced by immunoSEQ multiplex PCR, yet TCRdb's version contains in-frame clones alone and is incomplete. The sample records about 130,000 clones, approximately 92% being singletons. Sequencing was performed on peripheral blood, taken 28 days after the second AZD1222 dose. The receptor source for this set is an adult who received the AZD1222 COVID-19 vaccine.

The rearrangement joins TRBV27 to TRBJ1-5; 8 bases are a match to TRBD1. The CDR3 is 14 amino acids. J gave up 6 bases and V 5 bases, and 6 bases lay outside the gene matches. Germline V lookup: CDR1 MNHEY, CDR2 SMNVEV (reference sequence). CDR3 sequence: CASSGRQGSQPQHF. The CDR3 DNA is TGTGCCAGCAGTGGGAGACAGGGGAGTCAGCCCCAGCATTTT.

This chain links TRBV6-6 with TRBJ1-5; D gene ambiguous. Trimming pared 2 bases from V and 3 bases from J, leaving 14 bases between. The CDR3 runs 16 residues. The germline V gene has CDR1 MNHNY and CDR2 SVGAGI (reference sequence). DNA for the CDR3: TGTGCCAGCAGTTACGATCCGACGAGGCCCAATCAGCCCCAGCATTTT. Translated: CASSYDPTRPNQPQHF.

The chain links TRBV19 to TRBJ2-1; 10 bases map to TRBD2. Germline V gene lookup returns CDR1 LNHDA and CDR2 SQIVND (reference sequence). This CDR3 contains 18 residues. J gave up 0 bases and V 3 bases, and 8 bases lay outside the gene matches. The CDR3 protein is CASSIGAGGTSSYNEQFF. The CDR3, as DNA: TGTGCCAGTAGTATTGGAGCGGGGGGGACCAGCTCCTACAATGAGCAGTTCTTC.

V and J are TRBV6-4 and TRBJ1-6; maybe TRBD1 (5 bases). The CDR3 runs 15 residues. Trimming pared 4 bases from V and 5 bases from J, leaving 12 bases between. CDR1 is MRHNA, CDR2 SNTAGT, per germline. CDR3 DNA: TGTGCCAGCAGTGTCGGGACGGAGGATAATTCACCCCTCCACTTT. This encodes CASSVGTEDNSPLHF.